This paragraph covers one T cell receptor (beta chain) sequence. Relative to its sample, this clone is medium-sized (0.01 to 0.1%). Its recognized antigen is unknown. No clone much larger than this one lies a single base away; base qualities are absent. This record belongs to a study of Ad26.COV2.S vaccination and SARS-CoV-2 variants (dated by TCRdb to the early 2020s). In the study overall: Donors in the vaccine arm were drawn from COV1001, a multicentre, randomized, double-blind, placebo-controlled phase I-IIa trial testing Ad26.COV2.S in healthy adults. Ad26.COV2.S was administered intramuscularly at a dose of 5x10^10 or 1x10^11 viral particles, either as one shot or as two shots given 56 days apart. Sequencing of the TCRbeta repertoire served to evaluate the specificity and breadth of SARS-CoV-2-reactive T cell receptors following Ad26.COV2.S vaccination. A total of approximately 30 samples were included in the TCR-sequenced set, comprising roughly 19 Ad26.COV2.S vaccine recipients, 5 placebo recipients and 8 SARS-CoV-2 convalescent individuals. Trial participants were randomized into five groups of five, in which low-dose or high-dose Ad26.COV2.S was given once or twice, or placebo was given on both occasions. Investigators did not know the trial group allocation while performing experiments and assessing outcomes.

What the authors observed across the whole study: Compared with placebo recipients, Ad26.COV2.S recipients showed higher spike-specific TCR breadth (P = 0.0014). The study lacked the statistical power to compare responses across vaccine doses or regimens. Non-spike TCR breadth was comparable between vaccine and placebo recipients, consistent with the vaccine containing only spike. The authors noted that total T cell responses may have been underestimated by the TCR breadth and depth analyses. After vaccination, substantial breadth of spike-specific CD8+ and CD4+ T cell responses was reported.

The germline ends are 11 bases apart after V is trimmed by 5 bases and J by 10 bases. According to the germline V gene, CDR1 reads LGHNA and CDR2 reads YSLEER. From the cysteine up to the phenylalanine, the CDR3 has a length of 11 residues. Only the CDR3 region is kept as DNA, spanning 33 bases read in frame from base 1. The immunoSEQ Assay was used to sequence TCRbeta CDR3 regions. After extraction, genomic DNA underwent amplification by bias-controlled multiplex PCR, followed by high-throughput sequencing. Turning to the authors' computational methods: To quantify the absolute abundance of every unique TCRbeta CDR3 region, sequences were collapsed and filtered. T cell fraction was estimated by normalizing TCRbeta template counts to usable DNA, which was measured by amplifying reference genes present in all nucleated cells. Repertoire TCRs were annotated as SARS-CoV-2-specific when V gene, CDR3 amino acid sequence and J gene were exactly matched to a known reactive TCR set. The reference SARS-CoV-2 TCR set was derived from MIRA and filtered for enrichment in COVID-19-positive ImmuneCODE repertoires, a step that removed public or cross-reactive TCRs. Using the MIRA antigens, annotated TCRs were further analysed by specific ORF or by position within an ORF. Breadth was defined as the number of annotated unique rearrangements divided by the total number of unique productive rearrangements, and depth was defined as the summed frequency of the annotated unique rearrangements. Two-sided Wilcoxon rank-sum tests were applied when comparing TCR breadth between groups. Here the immuneACCESS table is served through TCRdb, limited to in-frame sequences with V and J called. Missing clones are a known gap in these copies; in checked studies unresolved V genes cover under half, and the rest lacks a known reason. V and J calls and clone size are those listed in that table; D and trimming were worked out from the DNA. The sample table holds a few hundred thousand clones, of which roughly 88% were seen once. The ten top clones hold 4.5% to 7% of the sample.

The treatment or condition label for this specimen denotes: roughly 20 received Ad26.COV2.S at low or high dose, single or two shots; about five received placebo; per-sample allocation not given. For vaccine and placebo recipients, the sequenced repertoires came from samples collected on day 63 after the first injection. Cohort 1b enrolled 25 to 30 adults aged 18-55 years at a single site in Boston, USA, between 29 July and 7 August 2020. Ad26.COV2.S consisted of a replication-incompetent adenovirus type 26 vector by which a prefusion-stabilized SARS-CoV-2 spike protein from the original Wuhan strain was expressed.

In this chain, TRBV4-3 is recombined with TRBJ1-2, and TRBD1 may be the D gene, going by 6 matching bases. This sample comprised peripheral blood, obtained in a trial of Ad26.COV2.S vaccine versus placebo. The source is a person between 18 and 65 years old who received the Ad26.COV2.S COVID-19 vaccine or a placebo. In nucleotide form, the sequence is TGCGCCAGCAGCACAGGGCAGGTCTACACCTTC. It translates as CASSTGQVYTF.